This T cell receptor beta chain appears in the sequencing data of a study of T cells in tumors and immune-related adverse events. Libraries were prepared by immunoSEQ multiplex PCR; TCRdb keeps only in-frame clonotypes and omits some of them. The table shows tens of thousands of clones, with about 89% occurring only once. V shed 3 bases and J shed 2 bases, with 7 bases lying between them. Germline-derived CDR1 and CDR2 are SGHRS and YFSETQ. The CDR3 has 13 amino acids. Sequenced material: lymph node tissue, taken from a patient treated with anti-PD-1 therapy. This TCR came from a female donor with metastatic renal cell carcinoma. The chain is built from TRBV5-1 and TRBJ2-3; D unresolved. The DNA for the CDR3 is TGCGCCAGCAGCTCGATGGACACAGATACGCAGTATTTT. Encoded protein: CASSSMDTDTQYF.